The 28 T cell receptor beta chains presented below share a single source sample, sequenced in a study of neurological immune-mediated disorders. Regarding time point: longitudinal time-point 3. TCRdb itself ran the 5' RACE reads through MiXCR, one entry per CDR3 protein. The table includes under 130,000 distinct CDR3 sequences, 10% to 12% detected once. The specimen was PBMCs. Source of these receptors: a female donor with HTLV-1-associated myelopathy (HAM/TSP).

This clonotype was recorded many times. The DNA of the CDR3 is TGCAGTGCTAGAGGAAGCAGGGAATATGGCTACACCTTC. Residues: CSARGSREYGYTF. The chain recombines TRBV20-1 with TRBJ1-2; D may be TRBD1 (5 bases). CDR1 DFQATT and CDR2 SNEGSKA come from the germline V gene (reference sequence). The CDR3 has 13 amino acids. The V end was cut by 1 base, the J end by 5 bases, with 11 bases between.

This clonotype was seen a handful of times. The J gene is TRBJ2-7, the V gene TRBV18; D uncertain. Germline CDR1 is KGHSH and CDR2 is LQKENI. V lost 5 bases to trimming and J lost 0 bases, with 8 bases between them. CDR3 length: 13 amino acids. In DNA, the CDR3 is TGTGCCAGCTCATCGTATTACTCCTACGAGCAGTACTTC. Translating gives CASSSYYSYEQYF. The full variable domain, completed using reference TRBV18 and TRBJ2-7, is NAGVMQNPRHLVRRRGQEARLRCSPMKGHSHVYWYRQLPEEGLKFMVYLQKENIIDESGMPKERFSAEFPKEGPSILRIQQVVRGDSAAYFCASSSYYSYEQYFGPGTRLTVT.

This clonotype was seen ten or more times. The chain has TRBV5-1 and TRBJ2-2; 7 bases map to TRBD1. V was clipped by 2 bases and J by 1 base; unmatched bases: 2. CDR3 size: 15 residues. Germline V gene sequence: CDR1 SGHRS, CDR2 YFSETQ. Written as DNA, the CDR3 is TGCGCCAGCAGCTTCGGGACAGTGAACACCGGGGAGCTGTTTTTT. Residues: CASSFGTVNTGELFF.

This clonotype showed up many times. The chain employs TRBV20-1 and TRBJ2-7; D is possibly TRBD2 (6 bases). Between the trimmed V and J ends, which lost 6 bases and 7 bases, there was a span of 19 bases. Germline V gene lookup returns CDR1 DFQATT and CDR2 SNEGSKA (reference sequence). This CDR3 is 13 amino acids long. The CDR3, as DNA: TGCAGTGCACCTGTTACGCGGGGTGGTGAGCAGTACTTC. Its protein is CSAPVTRGGEQYF.

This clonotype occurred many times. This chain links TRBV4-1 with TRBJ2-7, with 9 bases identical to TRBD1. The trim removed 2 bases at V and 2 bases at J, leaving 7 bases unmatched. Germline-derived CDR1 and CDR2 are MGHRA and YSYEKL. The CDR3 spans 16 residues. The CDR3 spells CASSQSQTGGTYEQYF. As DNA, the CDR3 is TGCGCCAGCAGCCAATCCCAGACAGGGGGTACCTACGAGCAGTACTTC.

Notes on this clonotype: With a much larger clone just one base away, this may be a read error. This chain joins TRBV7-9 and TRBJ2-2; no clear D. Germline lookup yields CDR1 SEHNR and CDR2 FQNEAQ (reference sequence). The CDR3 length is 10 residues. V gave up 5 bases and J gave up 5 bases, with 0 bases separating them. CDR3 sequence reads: CASSTGELFF. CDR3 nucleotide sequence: TGTGCCAGCAGCACCGGGGAGCTGTTTTTT.

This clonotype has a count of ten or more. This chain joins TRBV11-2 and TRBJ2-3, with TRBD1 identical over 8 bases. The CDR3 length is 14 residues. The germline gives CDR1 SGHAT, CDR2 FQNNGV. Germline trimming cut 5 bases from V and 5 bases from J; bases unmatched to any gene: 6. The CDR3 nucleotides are TGTGCCAGCAGCCCCGGACAGGGAAGAGATACGCAGTATTTT. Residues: CASSPGQGRDTQYF.

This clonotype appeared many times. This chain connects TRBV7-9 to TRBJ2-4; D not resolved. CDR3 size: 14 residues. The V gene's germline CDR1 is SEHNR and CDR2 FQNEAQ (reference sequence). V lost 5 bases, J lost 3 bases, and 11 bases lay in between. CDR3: CASSPVLSKNIQYF. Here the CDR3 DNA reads TGTGCCAGCAGCCCCGTCTTAAGCAAAAACATTCAGTACTTC. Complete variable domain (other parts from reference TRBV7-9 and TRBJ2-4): DTGVSQNPRHKITKRGQNVTFRCDPISEHNRLYWYRQTLGQGPEFLTYFQNEAQLEKSRLLSDRFSAERPKGSFSTLEIQRTEQGDSAMYLCASSPVLSKNIQYFGAGTRLSVL.

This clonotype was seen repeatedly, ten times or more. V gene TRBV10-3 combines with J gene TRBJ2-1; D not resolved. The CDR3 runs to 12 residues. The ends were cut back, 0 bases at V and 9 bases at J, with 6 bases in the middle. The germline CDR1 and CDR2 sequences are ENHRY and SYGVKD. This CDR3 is CAISESMVEQFF. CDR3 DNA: TGTGCCATCAGTGAGTCAATGGTTGAGCAGTTCTTC.

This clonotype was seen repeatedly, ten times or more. The CDR3 loop is CASSYREKLFF. CDR3 coding DNA: TGTGCCAGCAGTTACCGGGAAAAACTGTTTTTT. The chain uses TRBV6-6 and TRBJ1-4, with unresolved D. Between the trimmed V and J ends, which lost 2 bases and 8 bases, there was a span of 3 bases. Germline-derived CDR1 and CDR2 are MNHNY and SVGAGI (reference sequence). The length of the CDR3 is 11 residues.

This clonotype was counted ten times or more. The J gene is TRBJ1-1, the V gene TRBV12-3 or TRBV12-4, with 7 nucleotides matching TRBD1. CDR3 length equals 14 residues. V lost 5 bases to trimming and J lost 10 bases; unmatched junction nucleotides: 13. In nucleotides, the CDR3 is TGTGCCAGCAGTGAAATAGACAGGGTTGTAGCAGCTTTCTTT. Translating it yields CASSEIDRVVAAFF.

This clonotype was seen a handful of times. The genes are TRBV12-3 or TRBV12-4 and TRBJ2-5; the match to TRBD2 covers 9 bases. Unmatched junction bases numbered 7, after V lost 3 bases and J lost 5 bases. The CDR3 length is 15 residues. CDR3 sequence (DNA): TGTGCCAGCAGTTTGAGGGGACTAGCAGGGGAGACCCAGTACTTC. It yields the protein CASSLRGLAGETQYF.

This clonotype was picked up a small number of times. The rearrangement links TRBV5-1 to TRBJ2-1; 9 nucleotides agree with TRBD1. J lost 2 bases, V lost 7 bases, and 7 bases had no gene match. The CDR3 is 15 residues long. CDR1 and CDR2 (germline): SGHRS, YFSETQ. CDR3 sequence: CASRLGQGPYNEQFF. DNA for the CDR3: TGCGCCAGCCGCCTCGGACAGGGGCCCTACAATGAGCAGTTCTTC.

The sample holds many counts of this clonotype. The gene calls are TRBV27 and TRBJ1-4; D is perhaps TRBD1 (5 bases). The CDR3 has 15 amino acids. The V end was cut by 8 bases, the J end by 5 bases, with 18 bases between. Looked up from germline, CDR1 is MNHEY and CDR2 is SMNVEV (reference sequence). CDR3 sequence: CASRFGGLTNEKLFF. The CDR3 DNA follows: TGTGCCAGCCGATTCGGGGGTTTAACGAATGAAAAACTGTTTTTT.

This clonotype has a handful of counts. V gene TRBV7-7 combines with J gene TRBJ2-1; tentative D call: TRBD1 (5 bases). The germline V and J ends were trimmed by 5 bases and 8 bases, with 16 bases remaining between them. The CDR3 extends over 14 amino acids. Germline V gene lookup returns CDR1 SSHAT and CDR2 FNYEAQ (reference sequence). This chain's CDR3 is CASSPAGRGDEQFF. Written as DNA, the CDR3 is TGTGCCAGCAGCCCAGCTGGTAGGGGCGATGAGCAGTTCTTC.

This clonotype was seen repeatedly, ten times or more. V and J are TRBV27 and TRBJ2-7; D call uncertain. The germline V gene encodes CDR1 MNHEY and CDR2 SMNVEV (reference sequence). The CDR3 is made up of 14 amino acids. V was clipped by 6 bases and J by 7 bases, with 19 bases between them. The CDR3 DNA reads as TGTGCCAGCAGATGGGCCCTCCGCACGGGTGAGCAGTACTTC. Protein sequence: CASRWALRTGEQYF.

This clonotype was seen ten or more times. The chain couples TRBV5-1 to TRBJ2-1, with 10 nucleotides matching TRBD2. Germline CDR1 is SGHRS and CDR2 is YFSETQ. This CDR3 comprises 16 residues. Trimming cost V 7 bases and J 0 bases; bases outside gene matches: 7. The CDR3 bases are TGCGCCAGCTCCCCTAGCGGGGGTATCTCCTACAATGAGCAGTTCTTC. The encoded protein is CASSPSGGISYNEQFF.

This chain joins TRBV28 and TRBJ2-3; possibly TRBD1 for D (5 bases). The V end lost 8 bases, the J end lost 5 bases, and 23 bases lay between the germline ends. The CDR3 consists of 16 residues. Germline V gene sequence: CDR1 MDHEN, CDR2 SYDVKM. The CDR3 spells CASQSRLQRGKDTQYF. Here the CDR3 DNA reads TGTGCCAGCCAATCGAGGTTACAAAGGGGCAAAGATACGCAGTATTTT.

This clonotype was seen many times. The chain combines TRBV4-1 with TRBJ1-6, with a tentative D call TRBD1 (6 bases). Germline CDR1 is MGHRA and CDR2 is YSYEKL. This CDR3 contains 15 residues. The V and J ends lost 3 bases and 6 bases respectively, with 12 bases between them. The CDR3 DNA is TGCGCCAGCAGCCAGGGGGGCGCGGGTAATTCACCCCTCCACTTT. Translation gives CASSQGGAGNSPLHF.

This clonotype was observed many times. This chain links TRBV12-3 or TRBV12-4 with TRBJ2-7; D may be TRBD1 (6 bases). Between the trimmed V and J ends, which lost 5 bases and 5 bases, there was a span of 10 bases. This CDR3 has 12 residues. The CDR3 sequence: CASSLTGNEQYF. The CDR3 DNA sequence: TGTGCCAGCAGTCTAACAGGGAACGAGCAGTACTTC.

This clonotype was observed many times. CDR3 protein: CASSPEDYSNQPQHF. CDR3 DNA sequence: TGCGCCAGCTCTCCCGAAGACTATAGCAATCAGCCCCAGCATTTT. The V and J genes are TRBV5-1 and TRBJ1-5; D remains unclear. V was clipped by 7 bases and J by 0 bases, with 14 bases between them. The V gene's germline CDR1 is SGHRS and CDR2 YFSETQ. The CDR3 has 15 residues.

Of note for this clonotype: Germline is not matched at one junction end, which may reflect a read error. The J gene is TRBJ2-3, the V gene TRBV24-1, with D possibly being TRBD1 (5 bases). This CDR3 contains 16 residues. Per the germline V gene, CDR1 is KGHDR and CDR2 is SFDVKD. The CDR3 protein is CATIDLTRGETDTQYF. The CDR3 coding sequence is TGTGCCACCATTGATTTAACAAGGGGCGAAACAGATACTCAGTATTTT.

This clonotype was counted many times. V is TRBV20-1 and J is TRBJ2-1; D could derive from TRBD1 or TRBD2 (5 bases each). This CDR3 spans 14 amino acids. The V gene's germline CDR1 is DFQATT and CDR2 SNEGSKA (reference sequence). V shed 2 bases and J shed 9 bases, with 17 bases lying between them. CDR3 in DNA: TGCAGTGCTAGACGTCGAGGGGTTTATGCTGAGCAGTTCTTC. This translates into CSARRRGVYAEQFF.

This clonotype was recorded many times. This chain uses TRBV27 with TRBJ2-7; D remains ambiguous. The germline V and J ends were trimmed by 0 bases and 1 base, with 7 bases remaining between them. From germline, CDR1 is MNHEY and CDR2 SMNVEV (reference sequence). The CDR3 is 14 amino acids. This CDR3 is CASSLSLHSYEQYF. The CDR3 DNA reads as TGTGCCAGCAGTTTATCGCTTCATTCCTACGAGCAGTACTTC.

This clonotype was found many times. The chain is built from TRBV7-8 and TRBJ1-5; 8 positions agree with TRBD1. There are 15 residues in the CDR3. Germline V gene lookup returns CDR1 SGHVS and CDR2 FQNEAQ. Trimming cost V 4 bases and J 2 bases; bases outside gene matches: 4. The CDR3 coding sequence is TGTGCCAGCAGCTCATCGGGACAGGGCAATCAGCCCCAGCATTTT. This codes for CASSSSGQGNQPQHF. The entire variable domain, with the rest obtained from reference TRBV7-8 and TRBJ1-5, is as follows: GAGVSQSPRYKVAKRGQDVALRCDPISGHVSLFWYQQALGQGPEFLTYFQNEAQLDKSGLPSDRFFAERPEGSVSTLKIQRTQQEDSAVYLCASSSSGQGNQPQHFGDGTRLSIL.

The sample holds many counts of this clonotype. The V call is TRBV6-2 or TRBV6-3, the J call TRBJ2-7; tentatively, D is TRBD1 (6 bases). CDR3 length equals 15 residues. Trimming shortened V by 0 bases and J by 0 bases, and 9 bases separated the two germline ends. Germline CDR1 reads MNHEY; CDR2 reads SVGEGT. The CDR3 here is CASSYSQGFSYEQYF. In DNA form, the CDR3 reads TGTGCCAGCAGTTACTCACAGGGCTTCTCCTACGAGCAGTACTTC.

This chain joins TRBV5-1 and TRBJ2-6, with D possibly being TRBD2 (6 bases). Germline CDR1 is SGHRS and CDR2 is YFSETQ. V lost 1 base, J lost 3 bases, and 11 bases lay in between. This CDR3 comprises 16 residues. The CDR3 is CASSLSVGGGANVLTF. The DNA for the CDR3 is TGCGCCAGCAGCTTGAGCGTGGGGGGTGGGGCCAACGTCCTGACTTTC.

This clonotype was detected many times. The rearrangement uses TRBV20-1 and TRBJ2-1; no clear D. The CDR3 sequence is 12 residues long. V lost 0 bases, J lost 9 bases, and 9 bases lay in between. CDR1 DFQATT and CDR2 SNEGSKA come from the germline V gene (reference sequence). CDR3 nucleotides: TGCAGTGCTAGAGATTCAGGTAGTGAGCAGTTCTTC. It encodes CSARDSGSEQFF.